This TCR beta chain was retrieved from a study of blood T cell repertoires in COVID-19. Sequencing used immunoSEQ multiplex PCR; TCRdb keeps in-frame clones, though not all of them. The sample lists 110,000 or so clones; about 74% were seen once. The specimen was peripheral blood. This TCR was sampled from a man aged 70 or older with acute or convalescent COVID-19.

The CDR3 nucleotides are TGTGCCAGCAGGACTGACAGGGATAATTCACCCCTCCACTTT. Amino acid sequence: CASRTDRDNSPLHF. The chain recombines TRBV7-2 with TRBJ1-6, with 7 positions matching TRBD1. The CDR3 is 14 amino acids. Germline lookup yields CDR1 SGHTA and CDR2 FQGNSA. The V gene end was trimmed by 6 bases and the J gene end by 5 bases; junction bases not matched to a gene: 4.